This T cell receptor (beta chain) stems from a study of T cell responses to AZD1222 COVID-19 vaccine. Study-wide results and limits: Only a handful of people who got AZD1222 tested seropositive at baseline. Donor demographics were predominantly white British with a female majority; clonal diversity may be underestimated. Spike-specific TCR breadth rose after two AZD1222 doses, and depth rose as well.

Only in-frame clones appear in the TCRdb table, and some are missing; sequencing was by immunoSEQ multiplex PCR. The sample lists approximately 150,000 clones; more than 90% were seen once. In its sample, this clone was seen once. Its antigen is currently unknown. CDR3 length: 13 residues. Germline-derived CDR1 and CDR2 are MNHEY and SVGAGI. The V end lost 1 base, the J end lost 8 bases, and 11 bases lay between the germline ends. This TCR came from an adult in good health. The chain links TRBV6-5 to TRBJ1-2, with D uncertain. The input for sequencing was peripheral blood, taken on day 0 of AZD1222 vaccination. CDR3 coding DNA: TGTGCCAGCAGTTACTATGAGGGTGGCGGCTACACCTTC. This sequence encodes CASSYYEGGGYTF.